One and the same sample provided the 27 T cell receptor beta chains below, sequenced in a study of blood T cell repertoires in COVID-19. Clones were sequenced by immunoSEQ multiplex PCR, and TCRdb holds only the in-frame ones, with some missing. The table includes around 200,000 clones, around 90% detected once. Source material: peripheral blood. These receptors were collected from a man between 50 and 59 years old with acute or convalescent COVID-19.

CDR3 sequence (DNA): TGTGCCAGCAGTTTAGGGAGAGTAGCGGTCAAGGATACGCAGTATTTT. Translated, it gives CASSLGRVAVKDTQYF. V and J are TRBV28 and TRBJ2-3, with a possible D match to TRBD2 (6 bases). This CDR3 region has 16 residues. The germline V gene encodes CDR1 MDHEN and CDR2 SYDVKM. V was trimmed by 2 bases and J by 6 bases, leaving 18 bases between them.

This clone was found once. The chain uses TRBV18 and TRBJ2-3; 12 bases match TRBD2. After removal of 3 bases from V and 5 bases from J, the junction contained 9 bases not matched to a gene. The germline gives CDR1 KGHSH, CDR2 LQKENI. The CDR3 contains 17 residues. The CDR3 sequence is CASSPSTSGGLRDTQYF. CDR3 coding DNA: TGTGCCAGCTCACCCTCGACTAGCGGGGGTTTGAGAGATACGCAGTATTTT.

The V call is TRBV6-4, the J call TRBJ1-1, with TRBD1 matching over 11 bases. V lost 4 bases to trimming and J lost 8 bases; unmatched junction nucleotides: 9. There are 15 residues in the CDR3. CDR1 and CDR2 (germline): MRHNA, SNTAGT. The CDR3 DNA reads TGTGCCAGCAGTGTCTCCGGGACAGGGGGTCGAGAAGCTTTCTTT. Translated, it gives CASSVSGTGGREAFF.

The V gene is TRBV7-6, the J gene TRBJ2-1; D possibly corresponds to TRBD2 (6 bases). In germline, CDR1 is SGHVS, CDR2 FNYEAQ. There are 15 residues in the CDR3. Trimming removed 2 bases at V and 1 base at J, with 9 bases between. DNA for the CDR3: TGTGCCAGCAGCTTATGGAGGGGTTCCTACAATGAGCAGTTCTTC. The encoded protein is CASSLWRGSYNEQFF.

The CDR3 DNA sequence: TGTGCCAGCTCACAGAGCGATAGCAATCAGCCCCAGCATTTT. This sequence encodes CASSQSDSNQPQHF. The chain has TRBV18 and TRBJ1-5; D unclear. This CDR3 comprises 14 residues. Trimming stripped 4 bases from V and 0 bases from J, with 7 bases between. Germline-derived CDR1 and CDR2 are KGHSH and LQKENI.

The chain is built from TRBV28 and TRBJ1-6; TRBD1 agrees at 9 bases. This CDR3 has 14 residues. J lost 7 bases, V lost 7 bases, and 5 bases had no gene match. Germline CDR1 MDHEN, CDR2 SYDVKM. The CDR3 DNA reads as TGTGCCAGCACTCCCGGGACAGGGAATTCACCCCTCCACTTT. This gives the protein CASTPGTGNSPLHF. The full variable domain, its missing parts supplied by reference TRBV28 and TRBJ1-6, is DVKVTQSSRYLVKRTGEKVFLECVQDMDHENMFWYRQDPGLGLRLIYFSYDVKMKEKGDIPEGYSVSREKKERFSLILESASTNQTSMYLCASTPGTGNSPLHFGNGTRLTVT.

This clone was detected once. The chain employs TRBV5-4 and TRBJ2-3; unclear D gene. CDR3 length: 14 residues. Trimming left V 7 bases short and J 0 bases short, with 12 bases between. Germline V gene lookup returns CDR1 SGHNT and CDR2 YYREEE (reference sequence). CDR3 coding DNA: TGTGCCAGCGGAGTCGGCTCTAGCACAGATACGCAGTATTTT. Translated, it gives CASGVGSSTDTQYF. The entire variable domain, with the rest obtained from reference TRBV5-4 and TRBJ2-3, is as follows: ETGVTQSPTHLIKTRGQQVTLRCSSQSGHNTVSWYQQALGQGPQFIFQYYREEENGRGNFPPRFSGLQFPNYSSELNVNALELDDSALYLCASGVGSSTDTQYFGPGTRLTVL.

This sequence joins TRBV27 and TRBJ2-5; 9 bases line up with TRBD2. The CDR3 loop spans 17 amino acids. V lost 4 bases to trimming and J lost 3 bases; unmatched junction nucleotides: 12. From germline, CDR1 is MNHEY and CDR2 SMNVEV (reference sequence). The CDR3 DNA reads TGTGCCAGCAGTTCGTCCCCCGGCGGGAGGGAAAAAGAGACCCAGTACTTC. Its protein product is CASSSSPGGREKETQYF.

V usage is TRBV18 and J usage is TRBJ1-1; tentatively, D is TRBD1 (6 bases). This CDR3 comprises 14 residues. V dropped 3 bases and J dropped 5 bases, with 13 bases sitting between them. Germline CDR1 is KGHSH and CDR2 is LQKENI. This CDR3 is CASSPTGKRTEAFF. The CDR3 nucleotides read TGTGCCAGCTCACCGACAGGCAAGAGGACTGAAGCTTTCTTT.

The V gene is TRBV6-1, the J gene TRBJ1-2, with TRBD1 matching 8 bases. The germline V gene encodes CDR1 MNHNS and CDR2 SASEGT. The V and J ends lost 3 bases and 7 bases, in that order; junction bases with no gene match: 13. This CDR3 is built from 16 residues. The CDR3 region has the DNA TGTGCCAGCAGTGAGCTTCTCGGGACAGGAATTAGTGGCTACACCTTC. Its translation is CASSELLGTGISGYTF.

The CDR3 loop is CASRRGFSGANVLTF. As DNA, the CDR3 is TGTGCCAGCAGGAGGGGGTTCTCTGGGGCCAACGTCCTGACTTTC. The chain employs TRBV2 and TRBJ2-6; a possible D gene is TRBD1 (6 bases). V lost 6 bases, J lost 0 bases, and 9 bases lay in between. There are 15 residues in the CDR3. Looked up from germline, CDR1 is SNHLY and CDR2 is FYNNEI.

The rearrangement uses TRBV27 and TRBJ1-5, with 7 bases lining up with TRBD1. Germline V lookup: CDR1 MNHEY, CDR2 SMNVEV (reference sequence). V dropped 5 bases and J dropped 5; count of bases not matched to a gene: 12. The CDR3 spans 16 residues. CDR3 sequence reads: CASSPRTGRGDQPQHF. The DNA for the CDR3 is TGTGCCAGCAGTCCGAGGACAGGTCGCGGGGATCAGCCCCAGCATTTT.

The CDR3 loop reads CASNSPSGTQYF. The CDR3 DNA follows: TGTGCCAGCAACTCCCCATCGGGGACCCAGTACTTC. The chain is built from TRBV6-5 and TRBJ2-5; D not resolved. This CDR3 contains 12 residues. V dropped 7 bases and J dropped 7 bases, with 13 bases sitting between them. The V gene's germline CDR1 is MNHEY and CDR2 SVGAGI.

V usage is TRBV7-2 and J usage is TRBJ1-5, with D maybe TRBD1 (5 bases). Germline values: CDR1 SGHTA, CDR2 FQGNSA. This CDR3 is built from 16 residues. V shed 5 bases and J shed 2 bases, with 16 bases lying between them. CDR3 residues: CASSPEGRVGNQPQHF. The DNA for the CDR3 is TGTGCCAGCAGCCCCGAAGGCAGGGTTGGCAATCAGCCCCAGCATTTT.

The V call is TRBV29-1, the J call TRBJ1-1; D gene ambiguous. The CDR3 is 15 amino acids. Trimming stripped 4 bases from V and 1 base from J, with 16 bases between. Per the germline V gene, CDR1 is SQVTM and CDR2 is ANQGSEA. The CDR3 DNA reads TGCAGCGTTGCCAGGCCGGTCTCCCCGAACACTGAAGCTTTCTTT. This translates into CSVARPVSPNTEAFF.

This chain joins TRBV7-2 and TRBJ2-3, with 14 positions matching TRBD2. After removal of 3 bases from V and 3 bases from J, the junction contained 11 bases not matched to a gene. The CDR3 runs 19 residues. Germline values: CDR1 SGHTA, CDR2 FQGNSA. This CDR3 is CASSFNPGLAGAKTDTQYF. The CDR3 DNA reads TGTGCCAGCAGCTTTAATCCGGGACTAGCGGGAGCCAAAACAGATACGCAGTATTTT.

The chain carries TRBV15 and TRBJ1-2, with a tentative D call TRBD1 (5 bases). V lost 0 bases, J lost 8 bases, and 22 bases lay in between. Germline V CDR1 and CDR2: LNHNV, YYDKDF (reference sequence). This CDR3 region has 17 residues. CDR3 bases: TGTGCCACCAGCAGAGATGGTCACCGACAGAGCCTCGGAGGCTACACCTTC. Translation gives CATSRDGHRQSLGGYTF.

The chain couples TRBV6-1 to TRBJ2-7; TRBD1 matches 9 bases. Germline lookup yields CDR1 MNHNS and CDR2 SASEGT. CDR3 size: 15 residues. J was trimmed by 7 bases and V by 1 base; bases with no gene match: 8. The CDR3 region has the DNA TGTGCCAGCAGTGAAGGGGACAGGGTCCCCAGAGAGCAGTACTTC. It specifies CASSEGDRVPREQYF.

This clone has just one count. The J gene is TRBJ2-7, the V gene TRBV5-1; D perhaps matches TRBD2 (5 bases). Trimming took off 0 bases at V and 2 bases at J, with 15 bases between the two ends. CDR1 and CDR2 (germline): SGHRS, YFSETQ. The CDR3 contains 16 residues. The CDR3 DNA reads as TGCGCCAGCAGCTTGGGAGGACTGACTACCACCTACGAGCAGTACTTC. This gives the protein CASSLGGLTTTYEQYF.

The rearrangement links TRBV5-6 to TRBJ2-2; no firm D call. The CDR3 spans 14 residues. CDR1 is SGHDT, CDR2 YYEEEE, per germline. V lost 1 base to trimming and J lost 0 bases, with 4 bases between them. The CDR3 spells CASSLYTNTGELFF. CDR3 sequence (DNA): TGTGCCAGCAGCTTGTACACGAACACCGGGGAGCTGTTTTTT. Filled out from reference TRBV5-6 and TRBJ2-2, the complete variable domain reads DAGVTQSPTHLIKTRGQQVTLRCSPKSGHDTVSWYQQALGQGPQFIFQYYEEEERQRGNFPDRFSGHQFPNYSSELNVNALLLGDSALYLCASSLYTNTGELFFGEGSRLTVL.

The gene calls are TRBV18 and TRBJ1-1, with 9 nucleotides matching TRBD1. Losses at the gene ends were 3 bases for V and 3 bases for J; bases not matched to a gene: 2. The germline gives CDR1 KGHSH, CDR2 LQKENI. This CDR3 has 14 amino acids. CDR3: CASSPRTGDTEAFF. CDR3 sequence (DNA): TGTGCCAGCTCACCCCGGACAGGGGACACTGAAGCTTTCTTT.

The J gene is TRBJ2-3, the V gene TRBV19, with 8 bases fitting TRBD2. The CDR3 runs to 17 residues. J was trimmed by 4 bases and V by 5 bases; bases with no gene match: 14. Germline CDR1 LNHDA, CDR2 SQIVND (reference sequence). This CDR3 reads CASSSRLAGRRADTQYF. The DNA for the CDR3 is TGTGCCAGTAGTTCTCGGCTAGCGGGCAGACGAGCAGATACGCAGTATTTT.

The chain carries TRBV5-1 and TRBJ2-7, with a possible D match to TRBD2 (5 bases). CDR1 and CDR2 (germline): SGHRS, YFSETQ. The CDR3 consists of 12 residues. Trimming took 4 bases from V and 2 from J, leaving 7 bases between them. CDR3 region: CASSVGAYEQYF. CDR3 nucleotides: TGCGCCAGCAGCGTGGGAGCCTACGAGCAGTACTTC.

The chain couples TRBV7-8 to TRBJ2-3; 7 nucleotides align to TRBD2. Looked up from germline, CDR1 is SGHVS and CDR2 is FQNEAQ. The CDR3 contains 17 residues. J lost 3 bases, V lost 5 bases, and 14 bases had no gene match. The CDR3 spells CASSPPSRGEGTDTQYF. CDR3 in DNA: TGTGCCAGCAGCCCTCCGTCACGCGGGGAGGGGACAGATACGCAGTATTTT.

The CDR3 spells CASSPTSWGGDTQYF. DNA for the CDR3: TGCGCCAGCAGTCCGACTAGCTGGGGTGGAGATACGCAGTATTTT. The V call is TRBV10-2, the J call TRBJ2-3; 7 nucleotides agree with TRBD2. The germline CDR1 and CDR2 sequences are WSHSY and SAAADI. V lost 5 bases, J lost 5 bases, and 10 bases stayed unmatched. The CDR3 runs to 15 residues.

The CDR3 spells CASSHYPPAGAGYNEQFF. The CDR3 DNA reads TGCGCCAGCAGCCACTACCCCCCAGCGGGGGCGGGCTACAATGAGCAGTTCTTC. The V call is TRBV4-3, the J call TRBJ2-1; 8 bases match TRBD2. Germline lookup yields CDR1 LGHNA and CDR2 YSLEER. Germline trimming cut 3 bases from V and 3 bases from J; bases unmatched to any gene: 13. This CDR3 region has 18 residues.

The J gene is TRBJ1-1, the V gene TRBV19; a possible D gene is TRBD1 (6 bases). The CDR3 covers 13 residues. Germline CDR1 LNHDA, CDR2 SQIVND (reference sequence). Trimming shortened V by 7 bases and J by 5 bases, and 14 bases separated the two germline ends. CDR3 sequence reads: CASIVGQGTEAFF. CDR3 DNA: TGTGCCAGTATCGTTGGTCAGGGGACTGAAGCTTTCTTT.